The TCR beta chain under discussion was sequenced for a study of T cells after yellow fever vaccination. The study, taken as a whole, reports: The secondary response was weaker but peaked faster, day 5 versus 15.

TCRdb used MiXCR to reprocess the 5' RACE reads, holding one entry per CDR3 protein. The sample holds 300,000 to 400,000 distinct CDR3 sequences, 6.2% seen once. The CDR3 has 16 residues. CDR1 and CDR2 (germline): LNHDA, SQIVND (reference sequence). V gave up 7 bases and J gave up 3 bases; unmatched junction bases: 12. In this sample, this clonotype turned up many times. Its matching antigen is unknown. This receptor was obtained from a man aged 25 to 45 who received the YFV17D yellow fever vaccine. Here the sequenced sample was PBMCs, taken 5 days after the yellow fever booster vaccination. This chain joins TRBV19 and TRBJ2-4, with 7 bases fitting TRBD1. Here the CDR3 DNA reads TGTGCCAGTAACCCGACAGGGTATCAAGTCAAAAACATTCAGTACTTC. Residues: CASNPTGYQVKNIQYF. The whole variable domain, filled in from reference TRBV19 and TRBJ2-4, reads DGGITQSPKYLFRKEGQNVTLSCEQNLNHDAMYWYRQDPGQGLRLIYYSQIVNDFQKGDIAEGYSVSREKKESFPLTVTSAQKNPTAFYLCASNPTGYQVKNIQYFGAGTRLSVL.